This TCR beta chain came from a study of shared clonotypes between healthy human individuals. Sequencing used immunoSEQ multiplex PCR; TCRdb keeps in-frame clones, though not all of them. The table includes 2 million to 2.5 million clones, 85% to 95% detected once. Concerning this clone: Its antigen is undetermined. Distinct nucleotide sequences in the sample also encode this CDR3.

Study outcomes and limitations: A few donors showed sharing of about 4.8% of naive CD4 clonotypes. An effect of sequencing depth on clonotype sharing among donors was expected.

The receptor was derived from a man aged 18-30 years in good health. Some clones in this sample may be carry-over from other donors' samples. Specimen: naive CD4+ T cells from PBMCs. Sample subset: CD45RA+ positively selected.

DNA of the CDR3: TGTGCCAGCAGCTCGGGACAGGGATATGGCTACACCTTC. This encodes CASSSGQGYGYTF. The chain has TRBV7-3 and TRBJ1-2; 9 bases fit TRBD1. This CDR3 has 13 residues. The V gene's germline CDR1 is SGHTA and CDR2 FQGTGA. The ends lost 4 bases at V and 5 bases at J; junction bases unmatched: 2. Variable domain in full (rest from reference TRBV7-3 and TRBJ1-2): GAGVSQTPSNKVTEKGKYVELRCDPISGHTALYWYRQSLGQGPEFLIYFQGTGAADDSGLPNDRFFAVRPEGSVSTLKIQRTERGDSAVYLCASSSGQGYGYTFGSGTRLTVV.